Each of the 23 T cell receptor beta chains below was sequenced from the same sample in a study of blood T cell repertoires in COVID-19. Using immunoSEQ multiplex PCR, the repertoire was profiled, and TCRdb retains in-frame clones only, with some absent. This table holds approximately 300,000 clones, around 90% found once. Specimen: PBMCs or T cells enriched from blood (not recorded which). Every receptor here comes from a man aged 55 to 70 who had recovered from COVID-19.

This chain joins TRBV5-5 and TRBJ2-1; D gene ambiguous. Trimming cost V 0 bases and J 6 bases, with 7 bases left between them. Germline V gene sequence: CDR1 SGHKS, CDR2 YYEKEE (reference sequence). The CDR3 loop spans 13 amino acids. In nucleotides, the CDR3 is TGTGCCAGCAGCTTGGTTGGCTCCAATGAGCAGTTCTTC. Its protein product is CASSLVGSNEQFF.

V is TRBV11-3 and J is TRBJ1-1; D is possibly TRBD1 (6 bases). Between the trimmed V and J ends, which lost 5 bases and 4 bases, there was a span of 11 bases. The length of the CDR3 is 13 residues. Germline V CDR1 and CDR2: SGHNT, YENEEA. The CDR3 bases are TGTGCCAGCAGCCTACAGGGAATCACTGAAGCTTTCTTT. It codes for CASSLQGITEAFF.

The CDR3 here is CASSPWRREVNEQYF. The CDR3 DNA is TGTGCCAGCAGCCCCTGGAGGCGGGAGGTCAACGAGCAGTACTTC. The chain joins TRBV6-2 or TRBV6-3 to TRBJ2-7, with TRBD2 matching 8 bases. Germline CDR1 reads MNHEY; CDR2 reads SVGEGT. Trimming took 6 bases from V and 5 from J; bases not matched to a gene: 12. The CDR3 runs to 15 residues.

V usage is TRBV5-1 and J usage is TRBJ1-3; D might be TRBD1 (6 bases). The ends were cut back, 4 bases at V and 0 bases at J, with 11 bases in the middle. The CDR3 contains 15 residues. Germline loops: CDR1 SGHRS, CDR2 YFSETQ. The CDR3 sequence: CASSRTGISGNTIYF. The DNA of the CDR3 is TGCGCCAGCAGCCGAACAGGGATCTCTGGAAACACCATATATTTT.

The chain couples TRBV24-1 to TRBJ2-1; D gene uncertain. The V gene's germline CDR1 is KGHDR and CDR2 SFDVKD. The CDR3 totals 11 residues. V gave up 5 bases and J gave up 5 bases, with 3 bases separating them. The CDR3: CATSGNNEQFF. CDR3 DNA: TGTGCCACCAGTGGTAACAATGAGCAGTTCTTC.

The chain links TRBV24-1 to TRBJ2-2; 9 bases map to TRBD1. The length of the CDR3 is 15 residues. Germline trimming cut 4 bases from V and 4 bases from J; bases unmatched to any gene: 3. The germline V gene has CDR1 KGHDR and CDR2 SFDVKD. CDR3 bases: TGTGCCACCAGTGACCGGACAGGGGCCACCGGGGAGCTGTTTTTT. Protein product: CATSDRTGATGELFF.

The chain joins TRBV7-8 to TRBJ2-7, with TRBD2 identical over 7 bases. Trimming at V came to 1 base and at J to 2 bases, leaving 11 bases not matched to a gene. The V gene's germline CDR1 is SGHVS and CDR2 FQNEAQ. This CDR3 region has 17 residues. The CDR3 loop reads CASSLGSSGNLAYEQYF. In DNA form, the CDR3 reads TGTGCCAGCAGCTTAGGGTCTAGCGGTAATTTGGCCTACGAGCAGTACTTC. Drawing the rest from reference TRBV7-8 and TRBJ2-7, the complete variable domain is GAGVSQSPRYKVAKRGQDVALRCDPISGHVSLFWYQQALGQGPEFLTYFQNEAQLDKSGLPSDRFFAERPEGSVSTLKIQRTQQEDSAVYLCASSLGSSGNLAYEQYFGPGTRLTVT.

The gene calls are TRBV4-1 and TRBJ1-1; D not certain. The CDR3 totals 14 residues. Trimming left V 1 base short and J 3 bases short, with 9 bases between. CDR1 is MGHRA, CDR2 YSYEKL, per germline. The CDR3 reads CASSQAPRYTEAFF. In DNA form, the CDR3 reads TGCGCCAGCAGCCAAGCCCCCAGGTACACTGAAGCTTTCTTT.

The chain has TRBV7-3 and TRBJ2-7; tentatively, D is TRBD1 (6 bases). The germline CDR1 and CDR2 sequences are SGHTA and FQGTGA. CDR3 size: 15 residues. The V gene lost 5 bases and the J gene lost 3 bases, with 17 bases spanning the gap. CDR3 region: CASSIGQIGSYEQYF. CDR3 coding DNA: TGTGCCAGCAGCATTGGACAGATTGGGAGCTACGAGCAGTACTTC. The variable domain in full, with the rest retrieved from reference TRBV7-3 and TRBJ2-7, is GAGVSQTPSNKVTEKGKYVELRCDPISGHTALYWYRQSLGQGPEFLIYFQGTGAADDSGLPNDRFFAVRPEGSVSTLKIQRTERGDSAVYLCASSIGQIGSYEQYFGPGTRLTVT.

This rearrangement joins TRBV19 to TRBJ2-7; D unclear. Deletions cut 4 bases from V and 0 bases from J, with 7 bases between. CDR3 length: 13 amino acids. CDR1 is LNHDA and CDR2 is SQIVND in the germline V gene (reference sequence). CDR3 loop: CASSRDGSYEQYF. The CDR3 DNA reads as TGTGCCAGTAGTAGAGACGGCTCCTACGAGCAGTACTTC.

The rearrangement joins TRBV19 to TRBJ2-1, with D possibly matching TRBD2 (6 bases). CDR3 length: 13 amino acids. V lost 3 bases and J lost 5, with 8 bases in between. CDR1 is LNHDA and CDR2 is SQIVND in the germline V gene (reference sequence). CDR3 region: CASSMGLDNEQFF. CDR3 nucleotide sequence: TGTGCCAGTAGTATGGGACTTGACAATGAGCAGTTCTTC.

In its sample, this clone was seen once. The chain is built from TRBV3-1 (or the pseudogene TRBV3-2) and TRBJ2-1; TRBD2 aligns across 9 bases. The CDR3 is 17 residues long. The ends lost 6 bases at V and 0 bases at J; junction bases unmatched: 9. The V gene's germline CDR1 is LGHDT and CDR2 YNNKEL (reference sequence). CDR3 protein: CASRPIAGVGSYNEQFF. The CDR3 nucleotides are TGTGCCAGCAGACCCATAGCGGGAGTAGGCTCCTACAATGAGCAGTTCTTC.

The genes are TRBV6-5 and TRBJ1-2, with D possibly matching TRBD1 (5 bases). The germline V gene encodes CDR1 MNHEY and CDR2 SVGAGI. This CDR3 has 12 amino acids. Trimming left V 8 bases short and J 4 bases short, with 11 bases between. This CDR3 is CASLQASYGYTF. The DNA of the CDR3 is TGTGCCAGCCTACAGGCCTCCTATGGCTACACCTTC.

The V and J genes are TRBV15 and TRBJ1-5, with 8 bases lining up with TRBD1. The CDR3 covers 15 residues. Germline CDR1 LNHNV, CDR2 YYDKDF (reference sequence). Trimming at V came to 2 bases and at J to 3 bases, leaving 3 bases not matched to a gene. The CDR3 sequence is CATSRWTGPNQPQHF. CDR3 DNA sequence: TGTGCCACCAGCAGATGGACAGGGCCCAATCAGCCCCAGCATTTT.

The chain employs TRBV18 and TRBJ1-1; the D is unclear. Germline V gene lookup returns CDR1 KGHSH and CDR2 LQKENI. This CDR3 is 13 amino acids long. Trimming shortened V by 5 bases and J by 1 base, and 8 bases separated the two germline ends. CDR3 sequence: CASSSNSNTEAFF. The CDR3 DNA reads TGTGCCAGCTCATCAAACTCGAACACTGAAGCTTTCTTT. The full variable domain, with the rest looked up from reference TRBV18 and TRBJ1-1, is NAGVMQNPRHLVRRRGQEARLRCSPMKGHSHVYWYRQLPEEGLKFMVYLQKENIIDESGMPKERFSAEFPKEGPSILRIQQVVRGDSAAYFCASSSNSNTEAFFGQGTRLTVV.

This sequence joins TRBV6-2 or TRBV6-3 and TRBJ2-6; D remains unclear. Germline V lookup: CDR1 MNHEY, CDR2 SVGEGT. V lost 0 bases and J 2 bases, leaving 5 bases between the germline ends. The CDR3 spans 15 residues. This CDR3 reads CASSYSLAGANVLTF. The CDR3 DNA reads TGTGCCAGCAGTTACTCCCTCGCTGGGGCCAACGTCCTGACTTTC.

The chain carries TRBV3-1 (or the pseudogene TRBV3-2) and TRBJ2-2; maybe TRBD1 (6 bases). The V and J ends lost 4 bases and 5 bases respectively, with 8 bases between them. Germline-derived CDR1 and CDR2 are LGHDT and YNNKEL (reference sequence). The CDR3 runs 13 residues. CDR3 residues: CASSRGGTGELFF. CDR3 sequence (DNA): TGTGCCAGCAGCCGAGGGGGTACCGGGGAGCTGTTTTTT.

V usage is TRBV14 and J usage is TRBJ2-7; the match to TRBD2 covers 12 bases. The J segment lost 5 bases and the V segment lost 5 bases, leaving 4 bases of the junction unmatched. The CDR3 is made up of 14 amino acids. The germline V gene encodes CDR1 SGHDN and CDR2 FVKESK. For the CDR3, the DNA is TGTGCCAGCAGCTCGACTAGCGGGAGCCACGAGCAGTACTTC. Protein sequence: CASSSTSGSHEQYF.

The V call is TRBV20-1, the J call TRBJ1-2, with D perhaps matching TRBD1 (5 bases). The CDR3 covers 13 residues. V lost 3 bases and J lost 2, with 10 bases in between. Germline V gene sequence: CDR1 DFQATT, CDR2 SNEGSKA (reference sequence). CDR3: CSASRGANYGYTF. DNA for the CDR3: TGCAGTGCTAGTCGCGGGGCCAACTATGGCTACACCTTC.

Worth noting for this clone: Other DNA sequences from this sample encode an identical CDR3 as well. V and J are TRBV24-1 and TRBJ2-5; 8 bases map to TRBD1. CDR1 KGHDR and CDR2 SFDVKD come from the germline V gene. The CDR3 length is 15 residues. The V gene end was trimmed by 4 bases and the J gene end by 5 bases; junction bases not matched to a gene: 8. Here the CDR3 reads CATSDPGQGGETQYF. The CDR3 region has the DNA TGTGCCACCAGTGACCCCGGACAGGGCGGCGAGACCCAGTACTTC.

The J gene is TRBJ2-5, the V gene TRBV6-1, with D tentatively TRBD1 (6 bases). Germline V lookup: CDR1 MNHNS, CDR2 SASEGT. Trimming pared 1 base from V and 2 bases from J, leaving 8 bases between. The CDR3 contains 14 residues. The CDR3, as DNA: TGTGCCAGCAGTGAAGAGACAGGACAAGAGACCCAGTACTTC. This encodes CASSEETGQETQYF.

This clone occurred a few times. The chain has TRBV2 and TRBJ1-4; 7 nucleotides line up with TRBD1. After removal of 6 bases from V and 0 bases from J, the junction contained 4 bases not matched to a gene. The germline V gene has CDR1 SNHLY and CDR2 FYNNEI. The CDR3 runs 15 residues. CDR3 bases: TGTGCCAGCAGGTTACAGGGGTCAACTAATGAAAAACTGTTTTTT. Residues: CASRLQGSTNEKLFF.

The chain has TRBV4-2 and TRBJ2-7, with D perhaps matching TRBD1 (5 bases). Deletions cut 5 bases from V and 1 base from J, with 12 bases between. From germline, CDR1 is LGHNA and CDR2 YNFKEQ. The CDR3 extends over 14 amino acids. CDR3 residues: CASSVDRESYEQYF. The CDR3 DNA is TGTGCCAGCAGCGTCGACAGAGAATCCTACGAGCAGTACTTC.